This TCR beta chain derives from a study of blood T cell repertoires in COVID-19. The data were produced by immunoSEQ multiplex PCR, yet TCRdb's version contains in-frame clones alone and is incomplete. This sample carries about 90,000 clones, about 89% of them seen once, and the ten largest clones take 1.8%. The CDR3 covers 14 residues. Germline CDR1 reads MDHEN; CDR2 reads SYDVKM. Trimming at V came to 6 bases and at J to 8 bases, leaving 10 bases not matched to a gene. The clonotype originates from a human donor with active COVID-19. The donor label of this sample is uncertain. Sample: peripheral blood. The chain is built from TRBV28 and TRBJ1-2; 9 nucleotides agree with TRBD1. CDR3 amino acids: CASSHGTGTRGYTF. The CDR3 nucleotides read TGTGCCAGCAGCCACGGGACAGGGACGCGGGGCTACACCTTC.